A selection of T cell receptor beta chains follows, all from one sample in a study of cytomegalovirus exposure and HLA in healthy donors. The repertoire was sequenced with immunoSEQ multiplex PCR; TCRdb's copy has only in-frame clones and lacks some. There are around 98,000 clones in the sample; more than 85% occur only once, and 6.3% lies in the top ten. Material for sequencing was PBMCs. The receptors were gathered from a man in his late teens or twenties in good health and CMV-seropositive. Each CDR3 is given with its conserved first and last residue. The D gene is left open where the match is weak. The size entry is marked missing in some rows and otherwise reads once, few, many or a size class.

D: .
J: TRBJ2-5
V: TRBV10-3
size: .
DNA: TGTGCCATCAGTGAGTCAGTGACAGAGAAAGAGACCCAGTACTTC
CDR3: CAISESVTEKETQYF

D: TRBD2
J: TRBJ2-1
V: TRBV19
size: few
DNA: TGTGCCAGTACCGGGACTAGCGGGCGATGGGATGAGCAGTTCTTC
CDR3: CASTGTSGRWDEQFF

D: TRBD2
J: TRBJ2-2
V: TRBV7-2
size: once
DNA: TGTGCCAGCAGCTTCGGCGGGGGGAGCACCGGGGAGCTGTTTTTT
CDR3: CASSFGGGSTGELFF

D: .
J: TRBJ2-3
V: TRBV4-3
size: .
DNA: TGCGCCAGCAGCCAAGATGCTCCCACTAGCACAGATACGCAGTATTTT
CDR3: CASSQDAPTSTDTQYF

D: TRBD1
J: TRBJ2-3
V: TRBV5-4
size: .
DNA: TGTGCCAGCAGCGGGGGTTTGGGACAGGGGATTCTGGATACGCAGTATTTT
CDR3: CASSGGLGQGILDTQYF

D: .
J: TRBJ1-2
V: TRBV2
size: few
DNA: TGTGCCAGCAGTGAAGAGTGGGGAGCTAACTATGGCTACACCTTC
CDR3: CASSEEWGANYGYTF

D: TRBD1
J: TRBJ1-2
V: TRBV10-3
size: few
DNA: TGTGCCATCAAAGAGACAGGGGGCAATGATGGCTACACCTTC
CDR3: CAIKETGGNDGYTF

D: TRBD1
J: TRBJ1-1
V: TRBV29-1
size: .
DNA: TGCAGCGTTGGGACAGGGAATACTGAAGCTTTCTTT
CDR3: CSVGTGNTEAFF

D: .
J: TRBJ2-2
V: TRBV28
size: .
DNA: TGTGCCAGCAGCAGGGTGGGGTTAAGAAAGAACACCGGGGAGCTGTTTTTT
CDR3: CASSRVGLRKNTGELFF

D: .
J: TRBJ1-5
V: TRBV19
size: .
DNA: TGTGCCAGTAGTATAGCCTGGGCGAGTAATCAGCCCCAGCATTTT
CDR3: CASSIAWASNQPQHF

D: .
J: TRBJ1-1
V: TRBV25-1
size: .
DNA: TGTGCCAGCAGTGTACAGGGATTGAACACTGAAGCTTTCTTT
CDR3: CASSVQGLNTEAFF

D: TRBD1
J: TRBJ1-5
V: TRBV7-9
size: once
DNA: TGTGCCAGCAGCTCTACAGGGGGCAATCAGCCCCAGCATTTT
CDR3: CASSSTGGNQPQHF

D: TRBD1
J: TRBJ1-5
V: TRBV28
size: many
DNA: TGTGCCAGCAAGGAGGGGGCGCAGCCCCAGCATTTT
CDR3: CASKEGAQPQHF

D: TRBD2
J: TRBJ2-7
V: TRBV6-1
size: .
DNA: TGTGCCAGCAGTGATTTTTGGCGGGGGGCTGGTAAAAACGAGCAGTACTTC
CDR3: CASSDFWRGAGKNEQYF

D: .
J: TRBJ2-2
V: TRBV4-2
size: .
DNA: TGTGCCAGCAGGTTGGGGCGCACCGGGGAGCTGTTTTTT
CDR3: CASRLGRTGELFF

D: .
J: TRBJ2-1
V: TRBV7-9
size: .
DNA: TGTGCCAGCAGCGTATTAACATCAGGGCTCCTATACGACAATGAGCAGTTCTTC
CDR3: CASSVLTSGLLYDNEQFF

D: .
J: TRBJ2-7
V: TRBV18
size: .
DNA: TGTGCCAGCTCACAAGAGGTTGCATACGAGCAGTACTTC
CDR3: CASSQEVAYEQYF

D: TRBD1
J: TRBJ2-1
V: TRBV29-1
size: .
DNA: TGCAGCGTCGCCGGGACAGGGTCCTACAATGAGCAGTTCTTC
CDR3: CSVAGTGSYNEQFF

D: .
J: TRBJ1-2
V: TRBV5-6
size: .
DNA: TGTGCCAGCAGCTTTTGGGGGCCCCTGAGTGGCTACACCTTC
CDR3: CASSFWGPLSGYTF

D: .
J: TRBJ2-6
V: TRBV29-1
size: .
DNA: TGCAGCGTTGTCGACTTTTTCTCTGGGGCCAACGTCCTGACTTTC
CDR3: CSVVDFFSGANVLTF

D: .
J: TRBJ2-6
V: TRBV5-1
size: .
DNA: TGCGCCAGCAGCTTGAACGAGCTTGCCGGGGCCAACGTCCTGACTTTC
CDR3: CASSLNELAGANVLTF

D: TRBD1
J: TRBJ1-4
V: TRBV4-3
size: .
DNA: TGCGCCAGCAGCCAAGCGGTACCGGGACAGGGGGCTGAAAAACTGTTTTTT
CDR3: CASSQAVPGQGAEKLFF

D: .
J: TRBJ1-1
V: TRBV9
size: .
DNA: TGTGCCAGCAGCGCCGAGGGACACCGGAACACTGAAGCTTTCTTT
CDR3: CASSAEGHRNTEAFF

D: TRBD2
J: TRBJ2-1
V: TRBV9
size: once
DNA: TGTGCCAGCAGCGTAGGGGGGCGGGAGGGCCATGAGCAGTTCTTC
CDR3: CASSVGGREGHEQFF

D: TRBD2
J: TRBJ2-5
V: TRBV6-5
size: few
DNA: TGTGCCAGCAGTCCGACTAGCGGGGGAAGGGAGACCCAGTACTTC
CDR3: CASSPTSGGRETQYF

D: TRBD2
J: TRBJ2-3
V: TRBV5-1
size: .
DNA: TGCGCCAGCAGCTTGGACGGCGGGAGTTTTACAGATACGCAGTATTTT
CDR3: CASSLDGGSFTDTQYF

D: .
J: TRBJ1-3
V: TRBV7-9
size: .
DNA: TGTGCCAGCAGCCCGGACAGCTCTGGAAACACCATATATTTT
CDR3: CASSPDSSGNTIYF

D: TRBD2
J: TRBJ2-7
V: TRBV15
size: .
DNA: TGTGCCACCAGCAGATCTAGCGGGCACTACGAGCAGTACTTC
CDR3: CATSRSSGHYEQYF

D: TRBD2
J: TRBJ2-5
V: TRBV6-1
size: .
DNA: TGTGCCAGCAATGACCCCCCTAGCGGAGAGACCCAGTACTTC
CDR3: CASNDPPSGETQYF

D: .
J: TRBJ2-7
V: TRBV6-5
size: .
DNA: TGTGCCAGCACCCAGGGCTACGAGCAGTACTTC
CDR3: CASTQGYEQYF

D: TRBD1
J: TRBJ1-2
V: TRBV28
size: few
DNA: TGTGCCAGCAGACCGGGACAGCCCTATGGCTACACCTTC
CDR3: CASRPGQPYGYTF

D: TRBD2
J: TRBJ2-7
V: TRBV7-8
size: .
DNA: TGTGCCAGCACCAAAGTGGGAGGGCCTTACGAGCAGTACTTC
CDR3: CASTKVGGPYEQYF

D: TRBD1
J: TRBJ2-7
V: TRBV29-1
size: once
DNA: TGCAGCGTGGACAGGGCGGCCTACGAGCAGTACTTC
CDR3: CSVDRAAYEQYF

D: .
J: TRBJ2-7
V: TRBV18
size: .
DNA: TGTGCCAGCTCGTCCGGAGTCTCCTACGAGCAGTACTTC
CDR3: CASSSGVSYEQYF

D: TRBD2
J: TRBJ2-1
V: TRBV27
size: .
DNA: TGTGCCAGCAGTTTACGCGGCGGGAGCTCCTACAATGAGCAGTTCTTC
CDR3: CASSLRGGSSYNEQFF

D: .
J: TRBJ1-4
V: TRBV7-9
size: .
DNA: TGTGCCAGCAGCTTAGTGTGGGCGGGGACCGGCGAAAAACTGTTTTTT
CDR3: CASSLVWAGTGEKLFF

D: .
J: TRBJ1-2
V: TRBV28
size: once
DNA: TGTGCCAGCAACCGGGGGGGCTTTAATTTTGATGGCTACACCTTC
CDR3: CASNRGGFNFDGYTF

D: .
J: TRBJ2-5
V: TRBV5-1
size: .
DNA: TGCGCCAGCAGCCCACAGGGAGAAGGGGAGACCCAGTACTTC
CDR3: CASSPQGEGETQYF

D: .
J: TRBJ2-3
V: TRBV5-6
size: .
DNA: TGTGCCAGCAGCACCGGGACTGCCAGCACAGATACGCAGTATTTT
CDR3: CASSTGTASTDTQYF

D: .
J: TRBJ1-6
V: TRBV27
size: .
DNA: TGTGCCAGCAGTTTACCTCGAGGGAATTCACCCCTCCACTTT
CDR3: CASSLPRGNSPLHF

D: TRBD2
J: TRBJ2-1
V: TRBV6-1
size: .
DNA: TGTGCCAGCAGCCATGGGGGGGGAGGGTACAATGAGCAGTTCTTC
CDR3: CASSHGGGGYNEQFF

D: .
J: TRBJ1-4
V: TRBV15
size: .
DNA: TGTGCCACCAGCAGAGGCTCAGGGGAGAGTGAAAAACTGTTTTTT
CDR3: CATSRGSGESEKLFF

D: TRBD2
J: TRBJ2-5
V: TRBV6-1
size: .
DNA: TGTGCCAGCAGTGTATTAGCGGGAGTCGGTGGGGAGACCCAGTACTTC
CDR3: CASSVLAGVGGETQYF

D: TRBD1
J: TRBJ1-1
V: TRBV5-1
size: once
DNA: TGCGCCAGCAAGGGGACAGGGTCGAACACTGAAGCTTTCTTT
CDR3: CASKGTGSNTEAFF

D: TRBD2
J: TRBJ2-3
V: TRBV23-1
size: .
DNA: TGCGCCAGCAGTCAATTGGGCGGGGGGCCTGATACGCAGTATTTT
CDR3: CASSQLGGGPDTQYF

D: .
J: TRBJ2-6
V: TRBV5-4
size: .
DNA: TGTGCCAGCAGCCAAAACTCTGGGGCCAACGTCCTGACTTTC
CDR3: CASSQNSGANVLTF

D: .
J: TRBJ2-1
V: TRBV6-6
size: once
DNA: TGTGCCAGCAGTTACCCCTCAGGCGATGAGCAGTTCTTC
CDR3: CASSYPSGDEQFF

D: TRBD2
J: TRBJ2-7
V: TRBV2
size: .
DNA: TGTGCCAGCAGCGCTACTAGCGGACTCTCCTACGAGCAGTACTTC
CDR3: CASSATSGLSYEQYF

D: TRBD1
J: TRBJ2-7
V: TRBV7-3
size: .
DNA: TGTGCCAGCAGCCCCTCGGGACAGGGGGTCACCGAGCAGTACTTC
CDR3: CASSPSGQGVTEQYF

D: .
J: TRBJ2-3
V: TRBV11-3
size: .
DNA: TGTGCCAGCAGCACCAGGGACTCCAACACAGATACGCAGTATTTT
CDR3: CASSTRDSNTDTQYF

D: .
J: TRBJ1-2
V: TRBV10-3
size: .
DNA: TGTGCCATCAGCTCGAACGAGAACTATGGCTACACCTTC
CDR3: CAISSNENYGYTF

D: TRBD1
J: TRBJ2-7
V: TRBV9
size: .
DNA: TGTGCCAGCAGCTCCTTGACAGGGCGTCCTCCCTACGAGCAGTACTTC
CDR3: CASSSLTGRPPYEQYF

D: .
J: TRBJ2-7
V: TRBV6-4
size: .
DNA: TGTGCCAGCACCTCCTCCCTCTACGAGCAGTACTTC
CDR3: CASTSSLYEQYF